The 28 T cell receptor beta chains in this list originate from one sample, sequenced in a study of blood T cells in healthy people across ages. The authors ran a second PCR of 7 to 11 cycles using a sample-barcoded 5' primer and a J-beta primer mix. Using its own MiXCR run on the 5' RACE reads, TCRdb lists one record per CDR3 protein. The sample consists of some 1,800,000 distinct CDR3 sequences, roughly 43% of them appearing once. Sequenced sample: blood. The receptors here all came from a human donor in good health.

This sequence joins TRBV7-9 and TRBJ1-1; D is unresolved. With 1 base removed from V and 1 base from J, the gap between germline ends came to 10 bases. The CDR3 is 15 residues long. Looked up from germline, CDR1 is SEHNR and CDR2 is FQNEAQ (reference sequence). The CDR3 here is CASSLGPRPNTEAFF. The CDR3 DNA sequence: TGTGCCAGCAGCTTAGGCCCCAGACCGAACACTGAAGCTTTCTTT.

This clonotype was picked up many times. A read error may produce the germline difference seen at one junction end. V is TRBV5-1 and J is TRBJ2-7, with unresolved D. The CDR3 is 13 residues long. Germline V CDR1 and CDR2: SGHRS, YFSETQ. The CDR3 DNA is TGTGCCAGCAGCTTGGGTCCTGCCTACGAGCAGTACTTC. Protein: CASSLGPAYEQYF.

The chain carries TRBV10-3 and TRBJ2-1, with 12 bases aligning to TRBD2. The CDR3 is 14 amino acids. The V and J ends lost 5 bases and 6 bases, in that order; junction bases with no gene match: 2. Germline CDR1 is ENHRY and CDR2 is SYGVKD. The CDR3 coding sequence is TGTGCCATCAGTCTAGCGGGGGGGCCCAATGAGCAGTTCTTC. Translation: CAISLAGGPNEQFF.

This clonotype showed up just a few times. The J gene is TRBJ2-5, the V gene TRBV6-1, with TRBD1 matching over 10 bases. This CDR3 has 16 residues. In germline, CDR1 is MNHNS, CDR2 SASEGT. J was trimmed by 4 bases and V by 2 bases; bases with no gene match: 7. The CDR3 region is CASSEIWDRGRETQYF. In DNA form, the CDR3 reads TGTGCCAGCAGTGAAATTTGGGACAGGGGCCGAGAGACCCAGTACTTC.

This clonotype showed up just a few times. A much larger clone is a single base away; this may be a read error. The V and J genes are TRBV4-1 and TRBJ2-3; no firm D call. Trimming took off 4 bases at V and 5 bases at J, with 16 bases between the two ends. Germline V gene data show CDR1 as MGHRA and CDR2 as YSYEKL. CDR3 length equals 15 residues. The DNA of the CDR3 is TGCGCCAGCAGCCTTAGGTCTCAGGTGGGAGATACGCAGTATTTT. It is translated as CASSLRSQVGDTQYF.

This clonotype was seen more than once but under ten times. One junction end does not reproduce the germline sequence, and a read error may be involved. This chain uses TRBV10-3 with TRBJ2-7; D is tentatively TRBD1 or TRBD2 (6 bases each). This CDR3 has 16 residues. From germline, CDR1 is ENHRY and CDR2 SYGVKD. CDR3 nucleotide sequence: TGTGCCATCGGTGAGTCGAAGGGGGGAGACCCCTACGAGCAGTACTTC. It translates to CAIGESKGGDPYEQYF.

This clonotype was detected a few times. The V call is TRBV7-9, the J call TRBJ2-5; D is ambiguous. CDR1 SEHNR and CDR2 FQNEAQ come from the germline V gene (reference sequence). V lost 2 bases to trimming and J lost 1 base, with 11 bases between them. The CDR3 has 15 residues. CDR3 DNA sequence: TGTGCCAGCAGCTTAATTTTTGGACCCCAAGAGACCCAGTACTTC. Translating gives CASSLIFGPQETQYF. Full variable domain (missing parts from reference TRBV7-9 and TRBJ2-5): DTGVSQNPRHKITKRGQNVTFRCDPISEHNRLYWYRQTLGQGPEFLTYFQNEAQLEKSRLLSDRFSAERPKGSFSTLEIQRTEQGDSAMYLCASSLIFGPQETQYFGPGTRLLVL.

This rearrangement joins TRBV7-2 to TRBJ1-6, with no clear D. Germline values: CDR1 SGHTA, CDR2 FQGNSA. This CDR3 has 15 amino acids. The V gene lost 0 bases and the J gene lost 9 bases, with 12 bases spanning the gap. CDR3: CASSLADTLGSPLHF. The DNA of the CDR3 is TGTGCCAGCAGCTTAGCCGACACACTAGGTTCACCCCTCCACTTT.

The V gene is TRBV4-2, the J gene TRBJ2-7; D possibly corresponds to TRBD2 (5 bases). Trimming took 0 bases from V and 0 from J, leaving 12 bases between them. The CDR3 totals 16 residues. Germline loops: CDR1 LGHNA, CDR2 YNFKEQ. CDR3 amino acids: CASSQEVEESSYEQYF. The CDR3 DNA reads TGTGCCAGCAGCCAAGAAGTGGAGGAGAGCTCCTACGAGCAGTACTTC.

This clonotype was counted between two and nine times. The J gene is TRBJ2-7, the V gene TRBV28, with 7 positions matching TRBD1. Germline CDR1 and CDR2: MDHEN and SYDVKM. With V trimmed by 4 bases and J by 4 bases, 7 bases remained unmatched. The CDR3 contains 14 residues. In DNA, the CDR3 is TGTGCCAGCAGTTCCCGGGACAGATTTTACGAGCAGTACTTC. Its translation: CASSSRDRFYEQYF.

The CDR3 reads CSARVLWATSEQFF. Written as DNA, the CDR3 is TGCAGTGCTAGAGTACTCTGGGCCACCAGTGAGCAGTTCTTC. This chain joins TRBV20-1 and TRBJ2-1; unclear D gene. The CDR3 runs to 14 residues. V lost 1 base and J 9 bases, leaving 16 bases between the germline ends. Per the germline V gene, CDR1 is DFQATT and CDR2 is SNEGSKA (reference sequence).

V and J are TRBV7-9 and TRBJ2-7, with unresolved D. Germline loops: CDR1 SEHNR, CDR2 FQNEAQ (reference sequence). V gave up 5 bases and J gave up 2 bases, with 16 bases separating them. There are 15 residues in the CDR3. The CDR3 loop reads CASSQDADGTYEQYF. Written as DNA, the CDR3 is TGTGCCAGCAGCCAGGATGCGGACGGCACCTACGAGCAGTACTTC.

The chain employs TRBV7-2 and TRBJ2-5, with 15 bases fitting TRBD2. V shed 4 bases, J shed 1 base, and the junction held 7 bases outside the gene matches. The CDR3 length is 18 residues. CDR1 is SGHTA, CDR2 FQGNSA, per germline. DNA of the CDR3: TGTGCCAGCAGCTCGGGACTAGCGGGGGGCCTGATCCAAGAGACCCAGTACTTC. Its protein is CASSSGLAGGLIQETQYF.

The rearrangement links TRBV12-3 or TRBV12-4 to TRBJ2-1; perhaps TRBD2 as D (6 bases). Trimming left V 8 bases short and J 9 bases short, with 17 bases between. The CDR3 runs to 13 residues. The CDR3 region is CASSPAPGGEQFF. CDR3 bases: TGTGCCAGCTCCCCCGCCCCCGGGGGTGAGCAGTTCTTC.

The chain employs TRBV11-3 and TRBJ2-1, with TRBD2 identical over 11 bases. The CDR3 loop spans 16 amino acids. The germline gives CDR1 SGHNT, CDR2 YENEEA. The J segment lost 6 bases and the V segment lost 5 bases, leaving 9 bases of the junction unmatched. The chain's CDR3 is CASSGRTSGSSNEQFF. The DNA of the CDR3 is TGTGCCAGCAGCGGGAGGACTAGCGGGTCTTCCAATGAGCAGTTCTTC.

V usage is TRBV20-1 and J usage is TRBJ2-5; 11 bases fit TRBD2. The trim removed 4 bases at V and 4 bases at J, leaving 5 bases unmatched. The CDR3 spans 14 residues. CDR1 DFQATT and CDR2 SNEGSKA come from the germline V gene (reference sequence). This chain's CDR3 is CSANSGGAGETQYF. The CDR3 DNA reads TGCAGTGCTAATAGCGGGGGGGCCGGAGAGACCCAGTACTTC.

This clonotype was observed a single time. The chain carries TRBV20-1 and TRBJ2-5; the D is unclear. The CDR3 is made up of 15 amino acids. Trimming removed 5 bases from V and 7 bases from J, with 23 bases in between. CDR1 and CDR2 (germline): DFQATT, SNEGSKA (reference sequence). The CDR3 DNA reads as TGCAGTGCTGGGATTAGTTGGATGCACTTAGGGACCCAGTACTTC. This encodes CSAGISWMHLGTQYF.

The rearrangement links TRBV5-1 to TRBJ1-4; D ambiguous. The CDR3 is 15 amino acids. V lost 1 base, J lost 8 bases, and 15 bases lay in between. Germline CDR1 reads SGHRS; CDR2 reads YFSETQ. The CDR3 spells CASSLSSRTDEKLFF. For the CDR3, the DNA is TGCGCCAGCAGCTTGAGTTCCAGGACCGACGAAAAACTGTTTTTT.

The rearrangement uses TRBV12-3 or TRBV12-4 and TRBJ2-1, with D possibly being TRBD2 (5 bases). Trimming took 2 bases from V and 9 from J, leaving 11 bases between them. The length of the CDR3 is 13 residues. The CDR3 DNA reads as TGTGCCAGCAGTTTACTGTCGGGGTCTGAGCAGTTCTTC. Residues: CASSLLSGSEQFF.

This clonotype was found once. V usage is TRBV7-2 and J usage is TRBJ2-5; D perhaps matches TRBD2 (6 bases). Trimming stripped 5 bases from V and 0 bases from J, with 10 bases between. The CDR3 runs to 14 residues. The germline CDR1 and CDR2 sequences are SGHTA and FQGNSA. The CDR3 coding sequence is TGTGCCAGCAGCATAGGACTACACCAAGAGACCCAGTACTTC. This encodes CASSIGLHQETQYF.

This chain links TRBV7-3 with TRBJ2-6; D gene unclear. CDR1 is SGHTA, CDR2 FQGTGA, per germline. This CDR3 region has 15 residues. Trimming removed 5 bases from V and 0 bases from J, with 8 bases in between. CDR3 bases: TGTGCCAGCAGCCAGGCGGCCTCTGGGGCCAACGTCCTGACTTTC. Its translation: CASSQAASGANVLTF.

This clonotype came up a few times. The chain combines TRBV29-1 with TRBJ1-2; 8 bases line up with TRBD1. Germline V gives CDR1 SQVTM, CDR2 ANQGSEA. This CDR3 has 13 residues. With V trimmed by 3 bases and J by 6 bases, 6 bases remained unmatched. CDR3 bases: TGCAGCGTTGACTACAGGGGGGAGGATGGCTACACCTTC. Encoded protein: CSVDYRGEDGYTF.

This chain joins TRBV4-3 and TRBJ2-3, with 8 bases aligning to TRBD2. V shed 0 bases, J shed 5 bases, and the junction held 10 bases outside the gene matches. CDR1 is LGHNA and CDR2 is YSLEER in the germline V gene. The CDR3 is 17 residues long. CDR3 in amino acids: CASSQDGPGLDVDTQYF. The CDR3 DNA follows: TGCGCCAGCAGCCAAGATGGTCCGGGACTAGATGTAGATACGCAGTATTTT.

The genes are TRBV2 and TRBJ2-1; TRBD1 matches at 7 bases. Germline assignment: CDR1 SNHLY and CDR2 FYNNEI. The CDR3 has 15 amino acids. J was trimmed by 3 bases and V by 4 bases; bases with no gene match: 6. The CDR3, as DNA: TGTGCCAGCAGTGCAGGGGGTACGAGCTACAATGAGCAGTTCTTC. Translating it yields CASSAGGTSYNEQFF.

The chain is built from TRBV5-1 and TRBJ2-3; TRBD1 matches at 7 bases. The CDR3 spans 15 residues. V lost 1 base to trimming and J lost 5 bases; unmatched junction nucleotides: 7. Germline V gene lookup returns CDR1 SGHRS and CDR2 YFSETQ. CDR3 sequence: CASSLTGEVGDTQYF. The CDR3 DNA is TGCGCCAGCAGCTTGACAGGGGAAGTGGGAGATACGCAGTATTTT.

This chain joins TRBV7-8 and TRBJ2-7; D is undetermined. The DNA end favors TRBJ2-5, so the J call may be wrong. The length of the CDR3 is 14 residues. The germline V gene has CDR1 SGHVS and CDR2 FQNEAQ. The CDR3 bases are TGTGCCAGCAGCGTAATCGGACCCCGGGAGACCCAGTACTTC. Encoded protein: CASSVIGPRETQYF.

The gene calls are TRBV7-9 and TRBJ1-6; D unclear. This CDR3 contains 15 residues. Trimming took off 5 bases at V and 9 bases at J, with 17 bases between the two ends. Germline V gene data show CDR1 as SEHNR and CDR2 as FQNEAQ (reference sequence). In nucleotides, the CDR3 is TGTGCCAGCAGCGTAGGCGGACTCCTGGGTTCACCCCTCCACTTT. This encodes CASSVGGLLGSPLHF.

This chain joins TRBV4-3 and TRBJ2-4; maybe TRBD1 (7 bases). The better agreement between TRBJ2-5 and the DNA end casts doubt on the J call. Germline V gene data show CDR1 as LGHNA and CDR2 as YSLEER. This CDR3 is built from 18 residues. Written as DNA, the CDR3 is TGCGCCAGCAGCCCCCGGGACAGCGGGTACAGCCCTCAAGAGACCCAGTACTTC. It yields the protein CASSPRDSGYSPQETQYF.